The 10 T cell receptor beta chains reported below all come from one sample, sequenced in a study of blood T cell repertoires in COVID-19. Repertoires were generated with immunoSEQ multiplex PCR, while TCRdb's copy carries only in-frame clones and drops some. The profile covers around 250,000 clones, with 70% to 90% appearing a single time and under 2.5% taken by the ten largest. Sample: PBMCs or T cells enriched from blood (not recorded which). The source is a woman in her fifties or sixties who had recovered from COVID-19.

V usage is TRBV11-1 and J usage is TRBJ1-1; D is unclear. Germline V gene data show CDR1 as SGHAT and CDR2 as FQDESV (reference sequence). The CDR3 totals 16 residues. Trimming shortened V by 5 bases and J by 3 bases, and 19 bases separated the two germline ends. Written as DNA, the CDR3 is TGTGCCAGCAGCCCCACTACCGGATTCCTGGACACTGAAGCTTTCTTT. Protein product: CASSPTTGFLDTEAFF. Full variable domain (missing parts from reference TRBV11-1 and TRBJ1-1): EAEVAQSPRYKITEKSQAVAFWCDPISGHATLYWYRQILGQGPELLVQFQDESVVDDSQLPKDRFSAERLKGVDSTLKIQPAELGDSAMYLCASSPTTGFLDTEAFFGQGTRLTVV.

The chain joins TRBV19 to TRBJ1-1; tentative D call: TRBD1 (6 bases). The CDR3 loop spans 13 amino acids. Per the germline V gene, CDR1 is LNHDA and CDR2 is SQIVND (reference sequence). V lost 7 bases to trimming and J lost 4 bases, with 13 bases between them. This chain's CDR3 is CASKDRLFTEAFF. DNA of the CDR3: TGTGCCAGTAAAGACAGGCTCTTCACTGAAGCTTTCTTT.

This clone counts as medium-sized. This chain links TRBV5-1 with TRBJ2-7; the match to TRBD1 covers 10 bases. Germline assignment: CDR1 SGHRS and CDR2 YFSETQ. V dropped 2 bases and J dropped 4; count of bases not matched to a gene: 6. This CDR3 spans 15 amino acids. In DNA form, the CDR3 reads TGCGCCAGCAGCTTCCGGGACAGGGGTTTGTACGAGCAGTACTTC. Translating it yields CASSFRDRGLYEQYF.

J is TRBJ2-1 and V is TRBV7-9; possible D gene TRBD2, 5 bases. Trimming removed 3 bases at V and 4 bases at J, with 10 bases between. Germline V CDR1 and CDR2: SEHNR, FQNEAQ (reference sequence). This CDR3 comprises 14 residues. In DNA form, the CDR3 reads TGTGCCAGCAGCTTCGGAGCGGTATACAATGAGCAGTTCTTC. Translating it yields CASSFGAVYNEQFF.

This clone is a singleton in its sample. This rearrangement joins TRBV7-6 to TRBJ1-3, with D hard to call. Trimming took off 5 bases at V and 2 bases at J, with 10 bases between the two ends. The V gene's germline CDR1 is SGHVS and CDR2 FNYEAQ. This CDR3 comprises 14 residues. In nucleotides, the CDR3 is TGTGCCAGCAGCCCCATCGGTACTGGAAACACCATATATTTT. Translation: CASSPIGTGNTIYF.

The chain joins TRBV7-2 to TRBJ2-7, with TRBD1 identical over 7 bases. With V trimmed by 2 bases and J by 6 bases, 1 base remained unmatched. The length of the CDR3 is 12 residues. Germline values: CDR1 SGHTA, CDR2 FQGNSA. This CDR3 is CASSLRQGEQYF. Written as DNA, the CDR3 is TGTGCCAGCAGCTTACGACAGGGCGAGCAGTACTTC.

The gene calls are TRBV10-1 and TRBJ2-5; 11 bases agree with TRBD2. The junction had 2 bases not matched to a gene; V was cut back by 4 bases and J by 1 base. The V gene's germline CDR1 is WNHNN and CDR2 SYGVQD (reference sequence). The CDR3 consists of 15 residues. The DNA for the CDR3 is TGCGCCAGCAGTGCCCTAGCGGGAGGCCAAGAGACCCAGTACTTC. This encodes CASSALAGGQETQYF.

As to this clone: Other DNA variants within this sample encode the same CDR3. The rearrangement uses TRBV5-1 and TRBJ1-1, with D unclear. Germline V gene data show CDR1 as SGHRS and CDR2 as YFSETQ. Trimming cost V 3 bases and J 5 bases, with 8 bases left between them. This CDR3 contains 12 residues. The CDR3 loop is CASSSGVTEAFF. In nucleotides, the CDR3 is TGCGCCAGCAGCTCCGGGGTGACTGAAGCTTTCTTT.

The chain combines TRBV10-3 with TRBJ2-1, with D possibly being TRBD1 (5 bases). Germline values: CDR1 ENHRY, CDR2 SYGVKD. The germline V and J ends were trimmed by 4 bases and 0 bases, with 10 bases remaining between them. There are 15 residues in the CDR3. CDR3 in DNA: TGTGCCATCAGTGCCTGGACATTCTCCTACAATGAGCAGTTCTTC. Its protein product is CAISAWTFSYNEQFF.

This sequence joins TRBV11-2 and TRBJ2-6; 11 bases line up with TRBD2. With 4 bases clipped from V and 0 bases from J, the junction kept 5 bases outside the gene matches. Per the germline V gene, CDR1 is SGHAT and CDR2 is FQNNGV. The CDR3 extends over 18 amino acids. The CDR3 here is CASSSNSGRASGANVLTF. The CDR3 nucleotides read TGTGCCAGCAGCTCAAATAGCGGGAGGGCCTCTGGGGCCAACGTCCTGACTTTC. Drawing the rest from reference TRBV11-2 and TRBJ2-6, the complete variable domain is EAGVAQSPRYKIIEKRQSVAFWCNPISGHATLYWYQQILGQGPKLLIQFQNNGVVDDSQLPKDRFSAERLKGVDSTLKIQPAKLEDSAVYLCASSSNSGRASGANVLTFGAGSRLTVL.